These 20 T cell receptor beta chains originate from one sample sequenced in a study of regulatory T cells in long-lasting Graves disease. Building of the TCR beta libraries involved iRepertoire HTBI primers and Arm-PCR of CDR3 regions. TCRdb independently ran MiXCR on the multiplex PCR reads; one entry per CDR3 protein. The sample includes fewer than 600,000 distinct CDR3 sequences, under 25% of them seen just once. Noted time point: persistent/refractory GD, antithyroid drugs over 5 years with positive TRAb. Isolated PBMC RNA provided the starting material for the TCR library. This material consisted of peripheral blood mononuclear cells (PBMCs), taken when the disease was refractory, from a patient treated with antithyroid drugs. The receptor set was obtained from a female donor with Graves disease.

This clonotype was seen a few times. This chain uses TRBV7-9 with TRBJ2-5, with a tentative D call TRBD2 (5 bases). Trimming removed 7 bases at V and 3 bases at J, with 15 bases between. CDR3 length equals 14 residues. Germline V CDR1 and CDR2: SEHNR, FQNEAQ (reference sequence). The CDR3 loop is CASNNPGLKETQYF. The CDR3 region has the DNA TGTGCCAGCAACAACCCTGGACTTAAAGAGACCCAGTACTTC.

The chain joins TRBV7-2 to TRBJ2-3; a possible D gene is TRBD1 (5 bases). V lost 5 bases, J lost 5 bases, and 17 bases lay in between. The CDR3 totals 15 residues. CDR1 and CDR2 (germline): SGHTA, FQGNSA. CDR3 residues: CASSQWGRQRDTQYF. The CDR3 DNA is TGTGCCAGCAGCCAATGGGGCAGACAGAGAGATACGCAGTATTTT.

In regard to this clonotype: A much larger clone sits a single nucleotide away, making a read error possible. Given the absence of the conserved phenylalanine or tryptophan at the CDR3 end, a read error is likely. This CDR3 is CASSLAGGEYGYTL. The CDR3 bases are TGTGCCAGCAGCTTAGCCGGTGGAGAATATGGCTACACCCTC. V is TRBV11-1 and J is TRBJ1-2; the D is unclear. Germline V gene data show CDR1 as SGHAT and CDR2 as FQDESV (reference sequence). This CDR3 has 14 residues. V lost 0 bases and J 5 bases, leaving 10 bases between the germline ends.

At least ten counts were recorded for this clonotype. The V and J genes are TRBV29-1 and TRBJ2-7; D is perhaps TRBD1 (5 bases). The CDR3 has 12 amino acids. Germline V gene data show CDR1 as SQVTM and CDR2 as ANQGSEA. V lost 6 bases and J lost 4, with 13 bases in between. CDR3 residues: CSVVYDSYEQYF. The CDR3 nucleotides are TGCAGCGTCGTTTATGACAGTTACGAGCAGTACTTC.

This clonotype was found a few times. This rearrangement joins TRBV7-6 to TRBJ2-7; D call uncertain. The CDR3 totals 13 residues. With 2 bases removed from V and 2 bases from J, the gap between germline ends came to 7 bases. Germline-derived CDR1 and CDR2 are SGHVS and FNYEAQ. The CDR3 coding sequence is TGTGCCAGCAGCTTAAGACGAACCTACGAGCAGTACTTC. Translation gives CASSLRRTYEQYF. The whole variable domain, filled in from reference TRBV7-6 and TRBJ2-7, reads GAGVSQSPRYKVTKRGQDVALRCDPISGHVSLYWYRQALGQGPEFLTYFNYEAQQDKSGLPNDRFSAERPEGSISTLTIQRTEQRDSAMYRCASSLRRTYEQYFGPGTRLTVT.

In its sample, this clonotype was seen many times. The CDR3 DNA sequence: TGTGCCAGCAGCCAGTATATGAACACTGAAGCTTTCTTT. Translation: CASSQYMNTEAFF. The chain carries TRBV14 and TRBJ1-1; D ambiguous. This CDR3 has 13 amino acids. V was cut by 3 bases and J by 0 bases, with 5 bases left in between. Germline-derived CDR1 and CDR2 are SGHDN and FVKESK. Combining the CDR3 with reference TRBV14 and TRBJ1-1 gives the whole variable domain EAGVTQFPSHSVIEKGQTVTLRCDPISGHDNLYWYRRVMGKEIKFLLHFVKESKQDESGMPNNRFLAERTGGTYSTLKVQPAELEDSGVYFCASSQYMNTEAFFGQGTRLTVV.

This clonotype was counted at least ten times. The chain employs TRBV28 and TRBJ1-1; TRBD1 might be the D (6 bases). This CDR3 has 15 amino acids. The germline V and J ends were trimmed by 6 bases and 1 base, with 15 bases remaining between them. Germline V lookup: CDR1 MDHEN, CDR2 SYDVKM. The CDR3 region has the DNA TGTGCCAGCAGATCGATGGAGGGGGGGAACACTGAAGCTTTCTTT. Its translation is CASRSMEGGNTEAFF.

This rearrangement joins TRBV14 to TRBJ2-5, with 15 bases aligning to TRBD2. The CDR3 runs 18 residues. Germline loops: CDR1 SGHDN, CDR2 FVKESK. The junction had 9 bases not matched to a gene; V was cut back by 0 bases and J by 7 bases. The chain's CDR3 is CASSQENGLAGGPGTQYF. Written as DNA, the CDR3 is TGTGCCAGCAGCCAAGAGAACGGACTAGCGGGAGGGCCCGGGACCCAGTACTTC.

CDR3 loop: CASSLTTGANTEAFF. The DNA of the CDR3 is TGTGCCAGCAGCTTAACGACAGGGGCGAACACTGAAGCTTTCTTT. This chain uses TRBV7-3 with TRBJ1-1, with 8 bases lining up with TRBD1. Trimming removed 0 bases from V and 1 base from J; junction bases left unmatched: 1. The CDR3 totals 15 residues. Looked up from germline, CDR1 is SGHTA and CDR2 is FQGTGA.

With respect to this clonotype: This may be a read error: a much more frequent sequence differs by one nucleotide. The J gene is TRBJ2-5, the V gene TRBV2; D is perhaps TRBD2 (5 bases). The CDR3 is 14 residues long. Germline V lookup: CDR1 SNHLY, CDR2 FYNNEI. The CDR3 sequence is CASSPRGRAETRYF. The CDR3, as DNA: TGTGCCAGCAGCCCCCGGGGAAGGGCCGAGACCCGGTACTTC.

The rearrangement joins TRBV28 to TRBJ2-1; 8 bases are a match to TRBD1. Germline V CDR1 and CDR2: MDHEN, SYDVKM. The length of the CDR3 is 14 residues. V was pared by 7 bases and J by 5 bases, with 7 bases of the junction left unmatched. CDR3 in DNA: TGTGCCAGCACCGGGGGACAGGTACACAATGAGCAGTTCTTC. Its protein is CASTGGQVHNEQFF.

The V call is TRBV9, the J call TRBJ2-7; D possibly corresponds to TRBD1 (5 bases). The V gene lost 0 bases and the J gene lost 3 bases, with 13 bases spanning the gap. The CDR3 runs 15 residues. CDR1 is SGDLS, CDR2 YYNGEE, per germline. The CDR3: CASSVALGQSYEQYF. In DNA, the CDR3 is TGTGCCAGCAGCGTAGCTTTGGGGCAGAGCTACGAGCAGTACTTC.

J is TRBJ2-3 and V is TRBV5-1; 13 positions agree with TRBD2. The CDR3 extends over 20 amino acids. The V gene's germline CDR1 is SGHRS and CDR2 YFSETQ. After removal of 4 bases from V and 7 bases from J, the junction contained 21 bases not matched to a gene. CDR3: CASSIDSKWTSGGSLYTQYF. The DNA of the CDR3 is TGCGCCAGCAGCATTGACAGCAAATGGACTAGCGGGGGATCCCTGTATACGCAGTATTTT. The full variable domain, completed using reference TRBV5-1 and TRBJ2-3, is KAGVTQTPRYLIKTRGQQVTLSCSPISGHRSVSWYQQTPGQGLQFLFEYFSETQRNKGNFPGRFSGRQFSNSRSEMNVSTLELGDSALYLCASSIDSKWTSGGSLYTQYFGPGTRLTVL.

This clonotype was picked up a small number of times. The gene calls are TRBV18 and TRBJ1-2, with 8 bases identical to TRBD1. This CDR3 is built from 14 residues. Germline V CDR1 and CDR2: KGHSH, LQKENI. The V segment lost 1 base and the J segment 6 bases; nucleotides outside the gene matches: 4. The CDR3 sequence is CASSPQDRENGYTF. The CDR3 region has the DNA TGTGCCAGCTCACCACAGGACAGGGAGAATGGCTACACCTTC. Full variable domain (remainder filled in from reference TRBV18 and TRBJ1-2): NAGVMQNPRHLVRRRGQEARLRCSPMKGHSHVYWYRQLPEEGLKFMVYLQKENIIDESGMPKERFSAEFPKEGPSILRIQQVVRGDSAAYFCASSPQDRENGYTFGSGTRLTVV.

This clonotype has at least ten counts. The V and J genes are TRBV12-3 or TRBV12-4 and TRBJ2-3; the D is unclear. Trimming removed 2 bases from V and 0 bases from J, with 6 bases in between. The CDR3 has 14 amino acids. The CDR3 DNA follows: TGTGCCAGCAGTTTACCGCCTAGCACAGATACGCAGTATTTT. This codes for CASSLPPSTDTQYF.

This clonotype was observed a few times. V gene TRBV25-1 combines with J gene TRBJ2-3; 15 bases are shared with TRBD2. The CDR3 contains 16 residues. V was clipped by 4 bases and J by 3 bases; unmatched bases: 2. The germline V gene encodes CDR1 MGHDK and CDR2 SYGVNS. The CDR3 coding sequence is TGTGCCAGCAGTGGGGGGACTAGCGGGAGGACAGATACGCAGTATTTT. Translating gives CASSGGTSGRTDTQYF.

This clonotype was counted at least ten times. This chain uses TRBV7-2 with TRBJ2-2, with no clear D. This CDR3 spans 15 amino acids. From germline, CDR1 is SGHTA and CDR2 FQGNSA. The V end was cut by 2 bases, the J end by 2 bases, with 9 bases between. The CDR3 DNA reads as TGTGCCAGCAGCTTATTCCTCTCCAACACCGGGGAGCTGTTTTTT. This sequence encodes CASSLFLSNTGELFF.

This clonotype was recorded at least ten times. V gene TRBV2 combines with J gene TRBJ2-7; no clear D. Trimming stripped 4 bases from V and 2 bases from J, with 9 bases between. Germline values: CDR1 SNHLY, CDR2 FYNNEI. CDR3 length equals 13 residues. The CDR3: CASSVGVPYEQYF. DNA for the CDR3: TGTGCCAGCAGTGTGGGTGTCCCCTACGAGCAGTACTTC.

This clonotype was recorded at least ten times. The V and J genes are TRBV6-5 and TRBJ2-2; D unresolved. CDR1 is MNHEY and CDR2 is SVGAGI in the germline V gene. V gave up 0 bases and J gave up 2 bases, with 10 bases separating them. This CDR3 comprises 16 residues. The CDR3 coding sequence is TGTGCCAGCAGTTACTCGGGATTTCTTAACACCGGGGAGCTGTTTTTT. Translated: CASSYSGFLNTGELFF.

This clonotype was observed a few times. J is TRBJ1-2 and V is TRBV11-3; D remains unclear. Germline CDR1 reads SGHNT; CDR2 reads YENEEA. The CDR3 covers 16 residues. The V and J ends lost 0 bases and 0 bases respectively, with 11 bases between them. The CDR3 coding sequence is TGTGCCAGCAGCTTAGATGCTACAGCTTCTAACTATGGCTACACCTTC. Amino acids: CASSLDATASNYGYTF.